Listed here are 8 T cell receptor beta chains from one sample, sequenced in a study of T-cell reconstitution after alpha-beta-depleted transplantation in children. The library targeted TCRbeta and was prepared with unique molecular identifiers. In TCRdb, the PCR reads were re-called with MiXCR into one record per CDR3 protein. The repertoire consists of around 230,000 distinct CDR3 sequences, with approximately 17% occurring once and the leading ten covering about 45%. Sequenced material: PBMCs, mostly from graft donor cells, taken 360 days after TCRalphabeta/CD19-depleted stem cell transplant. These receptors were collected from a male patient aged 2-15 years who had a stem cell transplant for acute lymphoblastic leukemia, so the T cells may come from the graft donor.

CDR3 loop: CASRSPGRLGAKNIQYF. The DNA of the CDR3 is TGTGCCAGTCGCTCGCCAGGCCGGTTGGGGGCCAAAAACATTCAGTACTTC. The genes are TRBV11-2 and TRBJ2-4; D not resolved. Deletions cut 9 bases from V and 1 base from J, with 22 bases between. The CDR3 is made up of 17 amino acids. Per germline, CDR1 SGHAT and CDR2 FQNNGV.

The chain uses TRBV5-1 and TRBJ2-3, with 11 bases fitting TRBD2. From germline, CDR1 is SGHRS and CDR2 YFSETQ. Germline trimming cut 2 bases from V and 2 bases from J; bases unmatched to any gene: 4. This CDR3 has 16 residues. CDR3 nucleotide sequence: TGCGCCAGCAGCTTTGGACTAGCGGGCTTCACAGATACGCAGTATTTT. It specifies CASSFGLAGFTDTQYF. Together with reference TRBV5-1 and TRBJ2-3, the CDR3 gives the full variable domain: KAGVTQTPRYLIKTRGQQVTLSCSPISGHRSVSWYQQTPGQGLQFLFEYFSETQRNKGNFPGRFSGRQFSNSRSEMNVSTLELGDSALYLCASSFGLAGFTDTQYFGPGTRLTVL.

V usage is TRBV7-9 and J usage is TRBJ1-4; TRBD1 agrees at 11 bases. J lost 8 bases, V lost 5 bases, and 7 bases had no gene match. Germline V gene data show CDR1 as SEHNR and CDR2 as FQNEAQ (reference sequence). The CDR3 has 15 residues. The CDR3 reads CASSPGQGADEKLFF. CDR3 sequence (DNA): TGTGCCAGCAGCCCCGGACAGGGGGCAGACGAAAAACTGTTTTTT.

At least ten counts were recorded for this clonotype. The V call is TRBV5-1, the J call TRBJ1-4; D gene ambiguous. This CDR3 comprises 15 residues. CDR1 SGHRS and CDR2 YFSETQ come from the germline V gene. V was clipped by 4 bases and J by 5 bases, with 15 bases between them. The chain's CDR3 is CASSQTQPRNEKLFF. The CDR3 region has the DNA TGCGCCAGCAGCCAAACCCAACCAAGGAATGAAAAACTGTTTTTT.

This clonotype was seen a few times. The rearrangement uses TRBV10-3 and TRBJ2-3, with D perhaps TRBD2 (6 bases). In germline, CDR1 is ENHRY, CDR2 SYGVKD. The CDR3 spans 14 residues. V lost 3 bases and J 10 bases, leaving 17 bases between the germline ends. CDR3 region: CAISDSFRDFAQYF. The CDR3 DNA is TGTGCCATCAGTGACAGTTTCCGGGACTTCGCGCAGTATTTT.

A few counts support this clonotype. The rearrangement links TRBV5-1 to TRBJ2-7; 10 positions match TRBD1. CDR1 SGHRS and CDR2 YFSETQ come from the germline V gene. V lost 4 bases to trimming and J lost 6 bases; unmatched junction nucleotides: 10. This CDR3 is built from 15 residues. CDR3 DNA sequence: TGCGCCAGCAGCAAAACCGGGACAGGGGCTCTCGAGCAGTACTTC. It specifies CASSKTGTGALEQYF.

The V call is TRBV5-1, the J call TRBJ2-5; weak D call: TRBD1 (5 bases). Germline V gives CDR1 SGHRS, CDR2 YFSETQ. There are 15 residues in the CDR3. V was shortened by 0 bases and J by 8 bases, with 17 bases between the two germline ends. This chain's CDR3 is CASSLEGMSGETQYF. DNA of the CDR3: TGCGCCAGCAGCTTGGAGGGGATGTCGGGCGAAACCCAGTACTTC.

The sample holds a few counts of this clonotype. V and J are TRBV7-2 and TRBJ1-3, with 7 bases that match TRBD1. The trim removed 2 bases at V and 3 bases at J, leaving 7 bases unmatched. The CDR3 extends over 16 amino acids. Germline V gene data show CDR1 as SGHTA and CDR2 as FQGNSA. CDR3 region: CASSLRGRGFGNTIYF. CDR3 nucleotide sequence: TGTGCCAGCAGCTTAAGGGGGCGCGGATTTGGAAACACCATATATTTT.